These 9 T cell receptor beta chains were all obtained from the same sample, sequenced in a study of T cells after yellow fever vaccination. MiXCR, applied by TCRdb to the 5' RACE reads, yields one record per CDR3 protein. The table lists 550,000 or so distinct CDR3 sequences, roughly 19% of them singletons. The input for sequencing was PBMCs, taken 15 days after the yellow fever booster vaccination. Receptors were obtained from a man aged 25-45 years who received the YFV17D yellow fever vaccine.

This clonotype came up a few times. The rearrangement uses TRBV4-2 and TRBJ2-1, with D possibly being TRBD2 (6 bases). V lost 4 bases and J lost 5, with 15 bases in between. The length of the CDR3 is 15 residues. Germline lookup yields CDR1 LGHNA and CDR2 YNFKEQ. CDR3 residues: CASSPGTRTDNEQFF. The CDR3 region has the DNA TGTGCCAGCAGCCCCGGGACTCGAACAGACAATGAGCAGTTCTTC.

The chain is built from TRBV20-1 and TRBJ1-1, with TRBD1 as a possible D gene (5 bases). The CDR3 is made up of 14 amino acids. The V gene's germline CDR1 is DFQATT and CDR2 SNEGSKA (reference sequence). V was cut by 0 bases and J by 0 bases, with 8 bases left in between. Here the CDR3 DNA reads TGCAGTGCTAGAGATCGGGGGATGAACACTGAAGCTTTCTTT. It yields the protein CSARDRGMNTEAFF.

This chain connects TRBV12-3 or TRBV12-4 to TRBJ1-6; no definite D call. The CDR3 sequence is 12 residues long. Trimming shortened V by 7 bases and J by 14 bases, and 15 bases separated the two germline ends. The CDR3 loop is CASTLPGKALHF. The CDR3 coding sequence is TGTGCCAGCACCCTCCCCGGGAAGGCCCTCCACTTT.

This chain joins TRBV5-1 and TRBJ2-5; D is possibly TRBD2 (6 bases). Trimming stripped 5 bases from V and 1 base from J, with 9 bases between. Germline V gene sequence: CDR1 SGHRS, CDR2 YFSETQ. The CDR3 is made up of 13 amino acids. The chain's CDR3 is CASSIGSQETQYF. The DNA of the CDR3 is TGCGCCAGCAGTATCGGGAGCCAAGAGACCCAGTACTTC.

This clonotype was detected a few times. CDR3 region: CAISESGSLARRKQFF. CDR3 nucleotides: TGTGCCATCAGTGAGTCTGGTAGTCTGGCCCGGAGGAAGCAGTTCTTC. The V call is TRBV10-3, the J call TRBJ2-1, with D possibly being TRBD2 (5 bases). This CDR3 is 16 amino acids long. Trimming pared 0 bases from V and 11 bases from J, leaving 20 bases between. In germline, CDR1 is ENHRY, CDR2 SYGVKD.

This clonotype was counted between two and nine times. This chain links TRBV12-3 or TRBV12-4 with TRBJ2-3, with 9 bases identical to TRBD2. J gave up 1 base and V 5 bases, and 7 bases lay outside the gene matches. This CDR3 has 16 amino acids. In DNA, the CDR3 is TGTGCCAGCAGTCCGAGTAGCGGGGGCGGCACAGATACGCAGTATTTT. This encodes CASSPSSGGGTDTQYF.

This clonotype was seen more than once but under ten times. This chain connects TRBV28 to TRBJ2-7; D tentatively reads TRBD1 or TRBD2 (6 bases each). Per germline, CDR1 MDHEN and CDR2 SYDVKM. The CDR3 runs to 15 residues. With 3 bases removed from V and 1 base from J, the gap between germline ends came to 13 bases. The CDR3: CASSFPRGGSYEQYF. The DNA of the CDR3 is TGTGCCAGCAGTTTCCCCAGGGGAGGTTCCTACGAGCAGTACTTC.

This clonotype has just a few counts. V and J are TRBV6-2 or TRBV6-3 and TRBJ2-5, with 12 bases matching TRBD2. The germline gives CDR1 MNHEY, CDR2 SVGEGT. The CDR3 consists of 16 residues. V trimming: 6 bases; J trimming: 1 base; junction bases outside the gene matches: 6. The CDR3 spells CASSRRLAGVQETQYF. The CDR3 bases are TGTGCCAGCAGCCGGAGACTAGCGGGGGTCCAAGAGACCCAGTACTTC.

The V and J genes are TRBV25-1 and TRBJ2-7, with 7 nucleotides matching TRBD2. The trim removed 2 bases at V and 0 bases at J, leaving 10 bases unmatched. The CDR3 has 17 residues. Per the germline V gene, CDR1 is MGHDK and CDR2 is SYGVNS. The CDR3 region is CASSEPSASGGSYEQYF. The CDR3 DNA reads TGTGCCAGCAGTGAACCCTCTGCTAGCGGAGGCTCCTACGAGCAGTACTTC.